Reported below is one T cell receptor (beta chain). The data stem from a study of cytomegalovirus exposure and HLA in healthy donors. With 60 Vbeta and 13 Jbeta primers, the PCR was carried out. Clones were read by immunoSEQ multiplex PCR, and TCRdb kept only the in-frame ones, dropping some. The sample includes about 260,000 clones, about 83% of them seen just once. Germline CDR1 MGHDK, CDR2 SYGVNS. V lost 7 bases, J lost 10 bases, and 17 bases lay in between. There are 13 residues in the CDR3. The TCR comes from a woman in her 40s in good health and CMV-seropositive. The chain links TRBV25-1 to TRBJ2-1; TRBD1 might be the D (6 bases). The sample comprised PBMCs. CDR3 region: CASTPLGAGEQFF. CDR3 bases: TGTGCCAGCACCCCCCTGGGGGCTGGCGAGCAGTTCTTC.